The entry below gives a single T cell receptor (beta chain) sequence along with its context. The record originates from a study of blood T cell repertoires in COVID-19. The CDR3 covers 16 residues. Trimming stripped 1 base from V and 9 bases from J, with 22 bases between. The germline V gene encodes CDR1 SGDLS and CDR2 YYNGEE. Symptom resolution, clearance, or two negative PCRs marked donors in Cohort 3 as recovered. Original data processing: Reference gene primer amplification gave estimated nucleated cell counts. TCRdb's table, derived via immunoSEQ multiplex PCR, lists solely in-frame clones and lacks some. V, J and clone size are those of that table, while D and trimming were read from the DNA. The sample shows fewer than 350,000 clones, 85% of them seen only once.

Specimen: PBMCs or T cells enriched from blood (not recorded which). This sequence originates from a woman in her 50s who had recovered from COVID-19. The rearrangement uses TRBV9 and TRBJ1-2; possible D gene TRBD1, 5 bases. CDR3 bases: TGTGCCAGCAGCGTATCTACAGGTTCTGCCGGTAGGAGCTACACCTTC. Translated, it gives CASSVSTGSAGRSYTF.